These 23 T cell receptor beta chains were all obtained from the same sample, sequenced in a study of CD8 T cells in Susac syndrome. Reverse transcription used roughly 0.45 to 1 ug RNA and random hexamers. TCRdb redid the calling of the immunoSEQ multiplex PCR reads with MiXCR, one entry per CDR3 protein. The sample records about 170,000 distinct CDR3 sequences, about 93% being singletons. The sequencing input was CD4+ T cells from PBMCs. The origin of the receptors is a human donor with multiple sclerosis.

The table lists this clonotype with a few counts. This rearrangement joins TRBV19 to TRBJ2-3; the match to TRBD2 covers 12 bases. This CDR3 contains 16 residues. Germline CDR1 reads LNHDA; CDR2 reads SQIVND (reference sequence). V lost 5 bases, J lost 1 base, and 4 bases stayed unmatched. Here the CDR3 reads CASSPRLAGGTDTQYF. The DNA of the CDR3 is TGTGCCAGTAGTCCACGACTAGCGGGAGGCACAGATACGCAGTATTTT.

The chain's CDR3 is CASSQFSETQYF. CDR3 DNA sequence: TGTGCCAGCTCACAATTTTCCGAGACCCAGTACTTC. The rearrangement links TRBV18 to TRBJ2-5; D unresolved. Germline CDR1 is KGHSH and CDR2 is LQKENI. This CDR3 region has 12 residues. The V gene lost 4 bases and the J gene lost 5 bases, with 8 bases spanning the gap.

The V and J genes are TRBV2 and TRBJ2-2; possibly TRBD2 for D (5 bases). This CDR3 is built from 14 residues. Germline lookup yields CDR1 SNHLY and CDR2 FYNNEI. Deletions cut 3 bases from V and 6 bases from J, with 11 bases between. CDR3: CASSEDLRAGELFF. Here the CDR3 DNA reads TGTGCCAGCAGTGAGGACTTAAGGGCCGGGGAGCTGTTTTTT.

The V gene is TRBV6-1, the J gene TRBJ1-5, with no clear D. The CDR3 totals 15 residues. The germline V and J ends were trimmed by 2 bases and 6 bases, with 14 bases remaining between them. Germline-derived CDR1 and CDR2 are MNHNS and SASEGT. CDR3 region: CASSEIRVPGQPQHF. CDR3 coding DNA: TGTGCCAGCAGTGAAATAAGGGTCCCCGGTCAGCCCCAGCATTTT.

The chain employs TRBV20-1 and TRBJ2-1, with D possibly called TRBD1 or TRBD2 (5 bases each). The CDR3 is 14 residues long. The ends were cut back, 6 bases at V and 0 bases at J, with 12 bases in the middle. The germline gives CDR1 DFQATT, CDR2 SNEGSKA (reference sequence). In DNA, the CDR3 is TGCAGTGCGAGGGGCAGGAGCTCCTACAATGAGCAGTTCTTC. As protein: CSARGRSSYNEQFF.

This clonotype occurred once. The chain couples TRBV2 to TRBJ1-1, with TRBD1 as a possible D gene (6 bases). Germline V gene sequence: CDR1 SNHLY, CDR2 FYNNEI. The length of the CDR3 is 12 residues. V was cut by 6 bases and J by 8 bases, with 13 bases left in between. The CDR3 loop reads CASSLGGREAFF. CDR3 DNA sequence: TGTGCCAGCAGCTTAGGGGGACGGGAAGCTTTCTTT.

V is TRBV20-1 and J is TRBJ2-2; TRBD2 might be the D (7 bases). Germline loops: CDR1 DFQATT, CDR2 SNEGSKA (reference sequence). V was cut by 3 bases and J by 5 bases, with 13 bases left in between. This CDR3 is built from 14 residues. The CDR3 spells CSASHREGTGELFF. The CDR3 DNA follows: TGCAGTGCTAGTCACAGGGAGGGAACCGGGGAGCTGTTTTTT.

The chain employs TRBV5-6 and TRBJ2-2; 8 bases agree with TRBD2. Germline loops: CDR1 SGHDT, CDR2 YYEEEE. Trimming cost V 6 bases and J 3 bases; bases outside gene matches: 7. The CDR3 spans 15 residues. CDR3 nucleotides: TGTGCCAGCACGAGGAACGGGAGGGACACCGGGGAGCTGTTTTTT. The encoded protein is CASTRNGRDTGELFF.

This chain joins TRBV20-1 and TRBJ2-5; no firm D call. This CDR3 has 11 amino acids. Germline lookup yields CDR1 DFQATT and CDR2 SNEGSKA (reference sequence). V dropped 6 bases and J dropped 5 bases, with 10 bases sitting between them. CDR3 region: CSAPQYETQYF. CDR3 nucleotides: TGCAGTGCCCCGCAATATGAGACCCAGTACTTC.

The V call is TRBV30, the J call TRBJ2-1, with TRBD2 identical over 8 bases. CDR3 length: 15 residues. In germline, CDR1 is GTSNPN, CDR2 SVGIG (reference sequence). V lost 7 bases and J lost 16; bases outside the gene matches: 24. The CDR3, as DNA: TGTGCCTCCCCCCTCGGGGGGGCGAGGTACAATGAGCTCTTCTTC. This encodes CASPLGGARYNELFF.

This rearrangement joins TRBV12-3 or TRBV12-4 to TRBJ2-7; 12 bases are a match to TRBD1. The CDR3 contains 16 residues. After removal of 2 bases from V and 7 bases from J, the junction contained 9 bases not matched to a gene. The CDR3 sequence is CASSLPPGQGAREQYF. CDR3 in DNA: TGTGCCAGCAGTTTACCTCCGGGACAGGGGGCGCGTGAGCAGTACTTC.

The chain uses TRBV19 and TRBJ2-1, with 7 bases that match TRBD2. The CDR3 has 15 amino acids. Trimming took 3 bases from V and 6 from J; bases not matched to a gene: 8. The germline CDR1 and CDR2 sequences are LNHDA and SQIVND (reference sequence). This CDR3 is CASSIESGIFNEQFF. The CDR3 DNA follows: TGTGCCAGTAGTATCGAGAGCGGGATCTTCAATGAGCAGTTCTTC.

CDR3 protein: CASSDTTVLSYEQYF. The DNA of the CDR3 is TGTGCCAGCAGCGATACGACGGTTCTAAGCTACGAGCAGTACTTC. The J gene is TRBJ2-7, the V gene TRBV7-9; unclear D gene. V was shortened by 5 bases and J by 3 bases, with 17 bases between the two germline ends. The CDR3 totals 15 residues. Germline CDR1 reads SEHNR; CDR2 reads FQNEAQ (reference sequence).

The chain employs TRBV30 and TRBJ1-1; unclear D gene. There are 13 residues in the CDR3. The germline CDR1 and CDR2 sequences are GTSNPN and SVGIG (reference sequence). Trimming cost V 0 bases and J 3 bases, with 8 bases left between them. CDR3 region: CAWSVGVDTEAFF. The CDR3 nucleotides read TGTGCCTGGAGTGTCGGGGTAGACACTGAAGCTTTCTTT.

The chain has TRBV20-1 and TRBJ1-1, with D maybe TRBD1 (5 bases). The germline CDR1 and CDR2 sequences are DFQATT and SNEGSKA (reference sequence). The CDR3 runs 12 residues. V lost 6 bases and J lost 5, with 13 bases in between. This CDR3 reads CSAPRGGTEAFF. The CDR3, as DNA: TGCAGTGCCCCCCGGGGGGGGACTGAAGCTTTCTTT.

In nucleotides, the CDR3 is TGTGCCAGCAGCCAAGATTACGGACTAACTGGATTCAATGAGCAGTTCTTC. Its translation: CASSQDYGLTGFNEQFF. This chain links TRBV14 with TRBJ2-1; weak D call: TRBD2 (6 bases). The germline V gene encodes CDR1 SGHDN and CDR2 FVKESK. V was shortened by 0 bases and J by 6 bases, with 18 bases between the two germline ends. CDR3 size: 17 residues.

The chain is built from TRBV15 and TRBJ1-4; D not resolved. V was clipped by 5 bases and J by 3 bases, with 13 bases between them. This CDR3 comprises 15 residues. Germline V gene data show CDR1 as LNHNV and CDR2 as YYDKDF (reference sequence). The CDR3 protein is CATSGSGPSNEKLFF. The CDR3 nucleotides read TGTGCCACCAGCGGATCCGGGCCGTCTAATGAAAAACTGTTTTTT.

The chain employs TRBV27 and TRBJ1-2, with a weak D call TRBD1 (5 bases). Trimming removed 8 bases from V and 3 bases from J, with 19 bases in between. Germline V gives CDR1 MNHEY, CDR2 SMNVEV (reference sequence). The CDR3 has 15 residues. CDR3 nucleotide sequence: TGTGCCAGCCCCCGGGACGCCGTGCCCGACTATGGCTACACCTTC. Protein product: CASPRDAVPDYGYTF.

The chain links TRBV7-2 to TRBJ1-6; tentative D call: TRBD1 (5 bases). Between the trimmed V and J ends, which lost 0 bases and 7 bases, there was a span of 10 bases. Germline V gene data show CDR1 as SGHTA and CDR2 as FQGNSA. The CDR3 sequence is 15 residues long. The CDR3: CASSLAGGGNSPLHF. The CDR3 DNA reads TGTGCCAGCAGCTTAGCCGGGGGGGGGAATTCACCCCTCCACTTT.

This rearrangement joins TRBV12-3 or TRBV12-4 to TRBJ1-3; D is possibly TRBD1 (5 bases). Trimming left V 7 bases short and J 2 bases short, with 15 bases between. The CDR3 totals 15 residues. For the CDR3, the DNA is TGTGCCAGCAAAGCGACCGGGACCGCTGGAAACACCATATATTTT. Translating it yields CASKATGTAGNTIYF.

The chain uses TRBV28 and TRBJ1-1, with a possible D match to TRBD1 (6 bases). V lost 2 bases and J lost 5, with 12 bases in between. Germline lookup yields CDR1 MDHEN and CDR2 SYDVKM. The CDR3 is 14 residues long. The CDR3 sequence: CASSLRSGVTEAFF. CDR3 DNA: TGTGCCAGCAGTTTAAGGTCAGGGGTGACTGAAGCTTTCTTT.

J is TRBJ1-5 and V is TRBV20-1; a possible D gene is TRBD1 (5 bases). This CDR3 is 17 amino acids long. Germline-derived CDR1 and CDR2 are DFQATT and SNEGSKA (reference sequence). V lost 1 base and J lost 4, with 20 bases in between. CDR3 loop: CSARAWGGDMENQPQHF. In nucleotides, the CDR3 is TGCAGTGCTAGAGCCTGGGGGGGGGATATGGAGAATCAGCCCCAGCATTTT.

The V call is TRBV27, the J call TRBJ2-5, with 8 bases identical to TRBD1. The CDR3 consists of 14 residues. Germline-derived CDR1 and CDR2 are MNHEY and SMNVEV (reference sequence). V dropped 4 bases and J dropped 6; count of bases not matched to a gene: 7. The CDR3 DNA follows: TGTGCCAGCAGTTCCCCAGGGGGCAAGAAGACCCAGTACTTC. Its translation: CASSSPGGKKTQYF.